This TCR beta chain appears in the sequencing data of a study of T cells in Graves' hyperthyroidism and ophthalmopathy. In the study overall: Peripheral blood was drawn at first diagnosis, prior to all treatment.

This clonotype was counted a few times. The CDR3 regions of TCR beta were amplified from RNA transcripts. A first-round RT-PCR of the TCR CDR3 used the HTBI primer set. From the multiplex PCR reads, TCRdb called clonotypes with MiXCR, one entry per CDR3 protein. The sample includes 400,000 or so distinct CDR3 sequences, 11% to 15% seen only once; the top ten take under 30%. Germline values: CDR1 WNHNN, CDR2 SYGVQD (reference sequence). The CDR3 extends over 12 amino acids. Trimming stripped 5 bases from V and 4 bases from J, with 8 bases between. The specimen sequenced was blood. This chain joins TRBV10-1 and TRBJ2-5; maybe TRBD2 (5 bases). This TCR came from a man aged 50-60 years with Graves' ophthalmopathy. The DNA of the CDR3 is TGCGCCAGCAGTAGCGGATCAGAGACCCAGTACTTC. Protein product: CASSSGSETQYF.